The 9 T cell receptor beta chains below all came from one sample that was sequenced in a study of cytomegalovirus exposure and HLA in healthy donors. The study ran its PCR with 60 Vbeta and 13 Jbeta primers. TCRdb's table, derived via immunoSEQ multiplex PCR, lists solely in-frame clones and lacks some. This table holds around 80,000 clones, 60% to 85% found once. Sequencing was performed on PBMCs. All receptors come from a man between 18 and 29 years old in good health and CMV-seropositive.

The chain recombines TRBV15 with TRBJ2-5; no clear D. Per germline, CDR1 LNHNV and CDR2 YYDKDF (reference sequence). V was clipped by 0 bases and J by 4 bases, with 3 bases between them. The CDR3 extends over 12 amino acids. The CDR3 region has the DNA TGTGCCACCAGCAGAGATCTAGAGACCCAGTACTTC. This gives the protein CATSRDLETQYF.

The chain is built from TRBV20-1 and TRBJ2-3; D remains ambiguous. CDR1 and CDR2 from the germline V gene are DFQATT and SNEGSKA (reference sequence). The CDR3 consists of 10 residues. V lost 7 bases to trimming and J lost 1 base, with 3 bases between them. The CDR3 DNA reads TGCAGTGGAGGCACAGATACGCAGTATTTT. This sequence encodes CSGGTDTQYF.

The chain carries TRBV18 and TRBJ1-2, with a possible D match to TRBD1 (6 bases). The CDR3 extends over 12 amino acids. V gave up 6 bases and J gave up 7 bases, with 12 bases separating them. CDR1 KGHSH and CDR2 LQKENI come from the germline V gene. CDR3 sequence (DNA): TGTGCCAGCTCCTCCGGACAGACTGGCTACACCTTC. Its translation is CASSSGQTGYTF.

The rearrangement joins TRBV6-1 to TRBJ2-2, with D tentatively TRBD2 (5 bases). There are 12 residues in the CDR3. Germline values: CDR1 MNHNS, CDR2 SASEGT. Trimming removed 6 bases at V and 3 bases at J, with 5 bases between. The CDR3, as DNA: TGTGCCAGCAGGGGAGACACCGGGGAGCTGTTTTTT. Its protein product is CASRGDTGELFF.

The V gene is TRBV29-1, the J gene TRBJ1-2; 7 bases are a match to TRBD1. Germline CDR1 reads SQVTM; CDR2 reads ANQGSEA. Trimming at V came to 6 bases and at J to 4 bases, leaving 11 bases not matched to a gene. The CDR3 spans 14 residues. The CDR3 sequence is CSVPKGQAPYGYTF. The CDR3 DNA reads as TGCAGCGTCCCCAAAGGACAGGCGCCCTATGGCTACACCTTC.

V gene TRBV27 combines with J gene TRBJ2-3; possible D gene TRBD1, 6 bases. Germline V lookup: CDR1 MNHEY, CDR2 SMNVEV (reference sequence). The CDR3 covers 14 residues. Trimming shortened V by 2 bases and J by 4 bases, and 10 bases separated the two germline ends. The CDR3 coding sequence is TGTGCCAGCAGTTTAAACAGGGATGCAGATACGCAGTATTTT. Protein product: CASSLNRDADTQYF.

The chain employs TRBV6-4 and TRBJ1-3; 7 bases line up with TRBD1. The junction had 16 bases not matched to a gene; V was cut back by 2 bases and J by 0 bases. The CDR3 runs to 20 residues. The germline CDR1 and CDR2 sequences are MRHNA and SNTAGT. The CDR3 nucleotides read TGTGCCAGCAGTGACGATTTCTCGGGACAGCCTGCTATCTCTGGAAACACCATATATTTT. As protein: CASSDDFSGQPAISGNTIYF.

The chain employs TRBV6-5 and TRBJ2-7; 8 bases line up with TRBD1. V lost 6 bases, J lost 4 bases, and 11 bases stayed unmatched. Germline V gene lookup returns CDR1 MNHEY and CDR2 SVGAGI. The CDR3 is 15 residues long. The CDR3 sequence is CASRRGTGSRYEQYF. The CDR3 nucleotides are TGTGCCAGCAGGCGTGGGACAGGTTCGCGGTACGAGCAGTACTTC.

The chain has TRBV28 and TRBJ1-1; D is unresolved. V was trimmed by 5 bases and J by 4 bases, leaving 14 bases between them. The CDR3 is 14 amino acids. Germline-derived CDR1 and CDR2 are MDHEN and SYDVKM. Here the CDR3 reads CASSQPPGSTEAFF. The CDR3 DNA reads TGTGCCAGCAGTCAGCCCCCGGGGAGCACTGAAGCTTTCTTT.